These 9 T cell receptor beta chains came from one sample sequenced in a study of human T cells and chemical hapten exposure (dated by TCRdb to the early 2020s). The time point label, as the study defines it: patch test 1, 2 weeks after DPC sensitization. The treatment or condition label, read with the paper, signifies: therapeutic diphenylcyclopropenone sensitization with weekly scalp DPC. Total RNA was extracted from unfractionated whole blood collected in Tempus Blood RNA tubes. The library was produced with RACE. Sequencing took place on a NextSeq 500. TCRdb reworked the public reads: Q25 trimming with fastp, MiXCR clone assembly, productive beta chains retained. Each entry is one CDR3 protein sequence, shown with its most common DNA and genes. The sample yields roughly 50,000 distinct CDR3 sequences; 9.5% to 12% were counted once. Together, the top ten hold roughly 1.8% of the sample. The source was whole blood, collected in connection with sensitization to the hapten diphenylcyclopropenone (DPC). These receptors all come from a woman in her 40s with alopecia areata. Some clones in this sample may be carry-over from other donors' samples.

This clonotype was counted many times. The CDR3 bases are TGTGCCTCCAATTGGGAGGGAGACAGGGGAAACACCGGGGAGCTGTTTTTT. It specifies CASNWEGDRGNTGELFF. This chain uses TRBV10-3 with TRBJ2-2, with TRBD1 as a possible D gene (8 bases). Trimming shortened V by 11 bases and J by 2 bases, and 24 bases separated the two germline ends. Germline V gene data show CDR1 as ENHRY and CDR2 as SYGVKD. The CDR3 covers 17 residues.

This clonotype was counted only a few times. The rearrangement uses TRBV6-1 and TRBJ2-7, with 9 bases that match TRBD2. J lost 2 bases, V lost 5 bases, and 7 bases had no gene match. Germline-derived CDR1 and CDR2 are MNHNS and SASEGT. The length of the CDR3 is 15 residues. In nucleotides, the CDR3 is TGTGCCAGCAGTACCCTAGCGGGGCTAGCCTACGAGCAGTACTTC. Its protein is CASSTLAGLAYEQYF.

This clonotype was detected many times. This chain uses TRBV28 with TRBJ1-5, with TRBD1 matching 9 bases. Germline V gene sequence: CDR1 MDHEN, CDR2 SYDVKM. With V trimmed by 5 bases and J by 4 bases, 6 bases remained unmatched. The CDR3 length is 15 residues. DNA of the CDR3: TGTGCCAGCAGTCCGATCGGACAGGGGAATCAGCCCCAGCATTTT. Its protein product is CASSPIGQGNQPQHF.

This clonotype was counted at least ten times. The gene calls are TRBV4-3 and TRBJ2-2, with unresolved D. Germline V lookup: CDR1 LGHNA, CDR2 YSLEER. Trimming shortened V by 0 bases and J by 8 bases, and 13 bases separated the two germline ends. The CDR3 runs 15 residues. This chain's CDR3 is CASSQDTWALGELFF. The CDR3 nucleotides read TGCGCCAGCAGCCAAGATACGTGGGCATTAGGGGAGCTGTTTTTT.

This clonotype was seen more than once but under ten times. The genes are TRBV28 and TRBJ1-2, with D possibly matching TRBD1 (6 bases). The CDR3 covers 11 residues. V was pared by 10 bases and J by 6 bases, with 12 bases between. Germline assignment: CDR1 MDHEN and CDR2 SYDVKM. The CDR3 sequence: CATGGWNGYTF. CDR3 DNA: TGTGCCACTGGGGGCTGGAATGGCTACACCTTC.

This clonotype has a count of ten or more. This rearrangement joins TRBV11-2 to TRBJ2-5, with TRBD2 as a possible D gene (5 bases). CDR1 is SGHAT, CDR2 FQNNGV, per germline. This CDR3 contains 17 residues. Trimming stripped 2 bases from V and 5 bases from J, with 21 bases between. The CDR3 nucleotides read TGTGCCAGCAGCTTAAGGGAGCGGCGGCTACCCGGCGAGACCCAGTACTTC. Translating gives CASSLRERRLPGETQYF.

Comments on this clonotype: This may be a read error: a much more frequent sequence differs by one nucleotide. The CDR3 DNA reads as TGTGCCAGCAGCTTAGCCTCTAGCGGAGAGAGGTTCTTC. Its protein is CASSLASSGERFF. The chain is built from TRBV7-8 and TRBJ2-1; TRBD2 matches 7 bases. Germline V gives CDR1 SGHVS, CDR2 FQNEAQ. The CDR3 extends over 13 amino acids. Trimming removed 0 bases from V and 15 bases from J; junction bases left unmatched: 8.

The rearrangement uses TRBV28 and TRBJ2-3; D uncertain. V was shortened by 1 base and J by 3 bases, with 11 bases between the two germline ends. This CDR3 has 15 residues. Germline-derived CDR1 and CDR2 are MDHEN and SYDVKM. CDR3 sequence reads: CASSLFLVATDTQYF. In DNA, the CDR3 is TGTGCCAGCAGTTTATTTTTGGTGGCAACAGATACGCAGTATTTT.

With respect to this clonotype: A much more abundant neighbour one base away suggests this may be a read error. The CDR3 is CASSLGAFVDTQYF. The DNA for the CDR3 is TGTGCCAGCAGCCTAGGGGCCTTCGTAGATACGCAGTATTTT. The chain uses TRBV11-2 and TRBJ2-3; D is possibly TRBD1 (5 bases). The ends were cut back, 5 bases at V and 5 bases at J, with 14 bases in the middle. The germline CDR1 and CDR2 sequences are SGHAT and FQNNGV. The CDR3 is 14 residues long. The entire variable domain, with the rest obtained from reference TRBV11-2 and TRBJ2-3, is as follows: EAGVAQSPRYKIIEKRQSVAFWCNPISGHATLYWYQQILGQGPKLLIQFQNNGVVDDSQLPKDRFSAERLKGVDSTLKIQPAKLEDSAVYLCASSLGAFVDTQYFGPGTRLTVL.